Shown below are 14 T cell receptor beta chains from a single sample sequenced in a study of T cell changes during pregnancy in multiple sclerosis. Sequencing used immunoSEQ multiplex PCR; TCRdb keeps in-frame clones, though not all of them. This repertoire shows about 98,000 clones, around 90% found once; its top ten account for roughly 2%. The sequences come from peripheral blood, collected after pregnancy. All receptors derive from a female donor in good health, enrolled as a control in a pregnancy study.

The table lists this clone with a count of one. The gene calls are TRBV28 and TRBJ2-7, with D possibly TRBD2 on 5 matching bases. Per germline, CDR1 MDHEN and CDR2 SYDVKM. Trimming stripped 3 bases from V and 5 bases from J, with 11 bases between. The CDR3 is 13 residues long. CDR3 DNA sequence: TGTGCCAGCAGTTTTCCGGGAAGGCACGAGCAGTACTTC. Protein product: CASSFPGRHEQYF.

The chain uses TRBV25-1 and TRBJ2-7, with a possible D match to TRBD1 (5 bases). V lost 6 bases and J 5 bases, leaving 14 bases between the germline ends. The V gene's germline CDR1 is MGHDK and CDR2 SYGVNS. This CDR3 is 13 amino acids long. The CDR3 spells CASRGPGRDEQYF. CDR3 coding DNA: TGTGCCAGCAGGGGGCCGGGCCGAGACGAGCAGTACTTC.

The chain employs TRBV2 and TRBJ1-2; 7 bases fit TRBD1. CDR1 and CDR2 from the germline V gene are SNHLY and FYNNEI. With V trimmed by 6 bases and J by 7 bases, 11 bases remained unmatched. The CDR3 is 14 amino acids. CDR3 residues: CASSPNRGAGGYTF. The CDR3 bases are TGTGCCAGCAGCCCAAACAGGGGAGCCGGTGGCTACACCTTC.

V gene TRBV27 combines with J gene TRBJ1-1, with 7 bases matching TRBD1. This CDR3 region has 15 residues. The germline CDR1 and CDR2 sequences are MNHEY and SMNVEV (reference sequence). V gave up 5 bases and J gave up 1 base; unmatched junction bases: 7. The CDR3 here is CASSLAGTANTEAFF. In DNA, the CDR3 is TGTGCCAGCAGTCTTGCCGGGACAGCGAACACTGAAGCTTTCTTT.

The chain uses TRBV15 and TRBJ2-7, with D unresolved. The V and J ends lost 6 bases and 0 bases respectively, with 12 bases between them. CDR1 is LNHNV, CDR2 YYDKDF, per germline (reference sequence). The CDR3 loop spans 14 amino acids. CDR3 bases: TGTGCCACCAGGCTCGAGCTCGGCTCCTACGAGCAGTACTTC. Its translation is CATRLELGSYEQYF.

The CDR3 here is CASSPPTGTNEKLFF. The CDR3 bases are TGTGCCAGCTCACCGCCGACAGGGACTAATGAAAAACTGTTTTTT. V gene TRBV18 combines with J gene TRBJ1-4; the match to TRBD1 covers 7 bases. The CDR3 length is 15 residues. Germline CDR1 is KGHSH and CDR2 is LQKENI. V shed 3 bases, J shed 2 bases, and the junction held 3 bases outside the gene matches. Full variable domain (rest looked up from reference TRBV18 and TRBJ1-4): NAGVMQNPRHLVRRRGQEARLRCSPMKGHSHVYWYRQLPEEGLKFMVYLQKENIIDESGMPKERFSAEFPKEGPSILRIQQVVRGDSAAYFCASSPPTGTNEKLFFGSGTQLSVL.

The chain links TRBV7-8 to TRBJ2-4, with 7 nucleotides matching TRBD1. This CDR3 spans 18 amino acids. The trim removed 4 bases at V and 0 bases at J, leaving 12 bases unmatched. CDR1 and CDR2 (germline): SGHVS, FQNEAQ. This CDR3 is CASSSYRGTEVAKNIQYF. CDR3 sequence (DNA): TGTGCCAGCAGCTCTTACAGGGGTACCGAGGTAGCCAAAAACATTCAGTACTTC.

The rearrangement links TRBV23-1 to TRBJ2-7; D is perhaps TRBD1 (6 bases). TRBV23-1 belongs to the ORF category, with a function that is uncertain. This CDR3 spans 15 amino acids. Between the trimmed V and J ends, which lost 3 bases and 3 bases, there was a span of 15 bases. The CDR3 reads CASSHHDRYVYEQYF. The CDR3 nucleotides read TGCGCCAGCAGTCATCACGACAGGTATGTCTACGAGCAGTACTTC.

Regarding this clone: This sample includes further DNA sequences coding for the same CDR3. The J gene is TRBJ2-7, the V gene TRBV7-6; 13 nucleotides agree with TRBD2. This CDR3 is 16 amino acids long. Germline loops: CDR1 SGHVS, CDR2 FNYEAQ. Trimming cost V 5 bases and J 2 bases; bases outside gene matches: 6. The CDR3 DNA follows: TGTGCCAGCAGCGGAATAGGACTAGCGGGAGCCTACGAGCAGTACTTC. This gives the protein CASSGIGLAGAYEQYF.

The CDR3 reads CASSLTFDSTYEQYF. CDR3 bases: TGTGCCAGCAGTTTAACATTCGACAGTACCTACGAGCAGTACTTC. This rearrangement joins TRBV28 to TRBJ2-5; TRBD1 might be the D (5 bases). The closer fit of TRBJ2-7 to the DNA end suggests the J call may be wrong. This CDR3 has 15 amino acids. CDR1 and CDR2 from the germline V gene are MDHEN and SYDVKM.

The V gene is TRBV6-5, the J gene TRBJ1-5; D gene ambiguous. The ends were cut back, 6 bases at V and 3 bases at J, with 9 bases in the middle. The CDR3 has 13 residues. Looked up from germline, CDR1 is MNHEY and CDR2 is SVGAGI. The CDR3 region is CASSRGHNQPQHF. CDR3 DNA sequence: TGTGCCAGCAGCCGGGGTCACAATCAGCCCCAGCATTTT.

The rearrangement uses TRBV9 and TRBJ2-5; D is possibly TRBD1 (6 bases). Germline CDR1 and CDR2: SGDLS and YYNGEE. The germline V and J ends were trimmed by 6 bases and 4 bases, with 19 bases remaining between them. This CDR3 has 15 residues. CDR3 DNA sequence: TGTGCCAGCAACCGTAGAGGGGGAGTTGGAGAGACCCAGTACTTC. Its protein product is CASNRRGGVGETQYF.

The V gene is TRBV5-1, the J gene TRBJ1-1; a possible D gene is TRBD1 (5 bases). The V end was cut by 7 bases, the J end by 1 base, with 11 bases between. The CDR3 consists of 13 residues. Germline-derived CDR1 and CDR2 are SGHRS and YFSETQ. The CDR3 DNA sequence: TGCGCCAGCGGTCCGGGGGGGAACACTGAAGCTTTCTTT. Its protein product is CASGPGGNTEAFF.

The chain combines TRBV5-4 with TRBJ2-7; 11 nucleotides align to TRBD1. The germline CDR1 and CDR2 sequences are SGHNT and YYREEE (reference sequence). Trimming at V came to 4 bases and at J to 3 bases, leaving 9 bases not matched to a gene. The CDR3 has 16 residues. CDR3 in amino acids: CASSQDRGTGGYEQYF. The CDR3 nucleotides read TGTGCCAGCAGCCAAGATAGGGGGACAGGGGGCTACGAGCAGTACTTC.